A single sample gave rise to the 17 T cell receptor beta chains below, sequenced in a study of blood T cell repertoires in COVID-19. Profiling relied on immunoSEQ multiplex PCR, and the TCRdb table lists in-frame clones only, not all of them. This table has 200,000 to 300,000 clones, approximately 84% appearing once. Sequenced material: peripheral blood. The receptors come from a human donor in a cohort sampled during active COVID-19.

CDR3 in DNA: TGTGCCATCAGTGTGGGACAGGGACCCGATCAGCCCCAGCATTTT. This encodes CAISVGQGPDQPQHF. The chain is built from TRBV10-3 and TRBJ1-5; TRBD1 matches at 9 bases. This CDR3 spans 15 amino acids. With V trimmed by 4 bases and J by 5 bases, 6 bases remained unmatched. Germline CDR1 is ENHRY and CDR2 is SYGVKD.

This chain connects TRBV7-2 to TRBJ1-4; D remains ambiguous. Germline lookup yields CDR1 SGHTA and CDR2 FQGNSA. V was trimmed by 2 bases and J by 4 bases, leaving 8 bases between them. This CDR3 comprises 14 residues. CDR3 coding DNA: TGTGCCAGCAGCTTAATATCCCTTAATGAAAAACTGTTTTTT. Its translation: CASSLISLNEKLFF.

The CDR3 sequence is CASSAQGAPNYGYTF. DNA of the CDR3: TGTGCCAGCAGCGCACAGGGAGCTCCTAACTATGGCTACACCTTC. The chain recombines TRBV9 with TRBJ1-2; D is perhaps TRBD1 (6 bases). CDR1 SGDLS and CDR2 YYNGEE come from the germline V gene. The CDR3 runs to 15 residues. The germline V and J ends were trimmed by 3 bases and 0 bases, with 12 bases remaining between them. Variable domain in full (rest from reference TRBV9 and TRBJ1-2): DSGVTQTPKHLITATGQRVTLRCSPRSGDLSVYWYQQSLDQGLQFLIQYYNGEERAKGNILERFSAQQFPDLHSELNLSSLELGDSALYFCASSAQGAPNYGYTFGSGTRLTVV.

This chain uses TRBV24-1 with TRBJ2-5; the D gene is possibly TRBD1 (5 bases). This CDR3 spans 15 amino acids. The V and J ends lost 0 bases and 4 bases respectively, with 11 bases between them. The germline V gene has CDR1 KGHDR and CDR2 SFDVKD. This chain's CDR3 is CATSDLRQGLETQYF. CDR3 DNA sequence: TGTGCCACCAGTGATTTGCGGCAGGGATTAGAGACCCAGTACTTC.

V is TRBV29-1 and J is TRBJ2-1; 7 nucleotides align to TRBD2. The CDR3 is made up of 17 amino acids. The germline V gene encodes CDR1 SQVTM and CDR2 ANQGSEA. The trim removed 4 bases at V and 1 base at J, leaving 13 bases unmatched. The CDR3 nucleotides read TGCAGCGTTGTGGGGGGGGACCGCTATTGGTCCTACAATGAGCAGTTCTTC. Translated, it gives CSVVGGDRYWSYNEQFF.

In DNA, the CDR3 is TGTGCCAGCAGCCCCACCGACAGGGGGGTCTATGGCTACACCTTC. Residues: CASSPTDRGVYGYTF. V usage is TRBV28 and J usage is TRBJ1-2; 9 nucleotides line up with TRBD1. Germline assignment: CDR1 MDHEN and CDR2 SYDVKM. Trimming removed 6 bases from V and 4 bases from J; junction bases left unmatched: 9. CDR3 size: 15 residues.

CDR3 sequence (DNA): TGTGCCAGCAGTGAAACACAGGGCGTTATCCACGAGCAGTACTTC. Its protein product is CASSETQGVIHEQYF. V and J are TRBV2 and TRBJ2-7, with D possibly being TRBD1 (6 bases). Germline loops: CDR1 SNHLY, CDR2 FYNNEI. Between the trimmed V and J ends, which lost 2 bases and 5 bases, there was a span of 16 bases. The CDR3 spans 15 residues.

The rearrangement joins TRBV9 to TRBJ1-2, with 9 nucleotides matching TRBD1. Germline V CDR1 and CDR2: SGDLS, YYNGEE. The CDR3 consists of 15 residues. Trimming removed 4 bases from V and 4 bases from J; junction bases left unmatched: 8. The CDR3 protein is CASSLDNRGLYGYTF. CDR3 nucleotide sequence: TGTGCCAGCAGCCTAGATAACAGGGGGCTCTATGGCTACACCTTC.

The chain links TRBV5-1 to TRBJ1-3, with a weak D call TRBD1 (6 bases). CDR1 is SGHRS and CDR2 is YFSETQ in the germline V gene. Between the trimmed V and J ends, which lost 5 bases and 2 bases, there was a span of 8 bases. The CDR3 is 13 residues long. For the CDR3, the DNA is TGCGCCAGCAGAGGACAGACTGGAAACACCATATATTTT. Translation gives CASRGQTGNTIYF.

Only one count was recorded for this clone. This sequence joins TRBV27 and TRBJ2-1; a possible D gene is TRBD2 (6 bases). The V and J ends lost 5 bases and 15 bases respectively, with 17 bases between them. The CDR3 has 12 amino acids. CDR1 is MNHEY, CDR2 SMNVEV, per germline (reference sequence). Written as DNA, the CDR3 is TGTGCCAGCAGTGCCTTAGGGGAGGTACCGTTCTTC. Encoded protein: CASSALGEVPFF.

The chain employs TRBV6-6 and TRBJ2-2, with a tentative D call TRBD2 (5 bases). From germline, CDR1 is MNHNY and CDR2 SVGAGI (reference sequence). Trimming shortened V by 7 bases and J by 5 bases, and 14 bases separated the two germline ends. The CDR3 spans 14 residues. The CDR3 sequence: CASTDSDSTGELFF. The DNA for the CDR3 is TGTGCCAGCACGGATAGCGATTCTACCGGGGAGCTGTTTTTT.

This clone was counted a few times. V gene TRBV4-1 combines with J gene TRBJ1-2, with 7 bases that match TRBD1. Germline loops: CDR1 MGHRA, CDR2 YSYEKL. Trimming took 3 bases from V and 3 from J; bases not matched to a gene: 7. There are 15 residues in the CDR3. This CDR3 is CASSHFRGGDYGYTF. The CDR3 DNA follows: TGCGCCAGCAGCCACTTCCGAGGGGGCGACTATGGCTACACCTTC.

This sequence joins TRBV5-6 and TRBJ1-6; 8 bases are shared with TRBD1. The CDR3 totals 16 residues. V shed 2 bases and J 6 bases; nucleotides not matched to a gene: 7. The germline CDR1 and CDR2 sequences are SGHDT and YYEEEE. CDR3 protein: CASSFDRGNLNSPLHF. The CDR3 bases are TGTGCCAGCAGCTTCGACAGGGGAAACCTTAATTCACCCCTCCACTTT.

The chain is built from TRBV19 and TRBJ1-5; 7 bases line up with TRBD1. The germline gives CDR1 LNHDA, CDR2 SQIVND (reference sequence). CDR3 size: 17 residues. With 3 bases clipped from V and 6 bases from J, the junction kept 14 bases outside the gene matches. CDR3 amino acids: CASSMVRQGARGQPQHF. In DNA, the CDR3 is TGTGCCAGTAGTATGGTAAGACAGGGAGCACGGGGTCAGCCCCAGCATTTT.

This chain connects TRBV12-1 to TRBJ2-5; the table's D call, TRBD1, was not checked against the DNA. TRBV12-1 is assigned pseudogene status. The CDR3 runs 13 residues. The CDR3: CASSRGPGETQYF. The CDR3 DNA reads as TGTGCCAGCAGCCGAGGACCAGGGGAGACCCAGTACTTC.

The chain links TRBV7-9 to TRBJ2-2, with TRBD2 identical over 8 bases. CDR1 SEHNR and CDR2 FQNEAQ come from the germline V gene (reference sequence). There are 14 residues in the CDR3. Germline trimming cut 5 bases from V and 5 bases from J; bases unmatched to any gene: 4. CDR3 nucleotides: TGTGCCAGCAGCGCCGGGGGGGCAACCGGGGAGCTGTTTTTT. It specifies CASSAGGATGELFF.

This clone was seen once. The chain joins TRBV5-8 to TRBJ1-5; D remains ambiguous. Germline loops: CDR1 SGHTS, CDR2 YDEGEE. The CDR3 contains 15 residues. Trimming removed 2 bases from V and 7 bases from J, with 16 bases in between. The CDR3 region is CASSFGPERGQPQHF. In nucleotides, the CDR3 is TGTGCCAGCAGCTTCGGGCCCGAACGGGGACAGCCCCAGCATTTT. Supplemented by reference TRBV5-8 and TRBJ1-5, the full variable domain reads EAGVTQSPTHLIKTRGQQATLRCSPISGHTSVYWYQQALGLGLQFLLWYDEGEERNRGNFPPRFSGRQFPNYSSELNVNALELEDSALYLCASSFGPERGQPQHFGDGTRLSIL.